The source of this T cell receptor (beta chain) is a study of high-grade serous ovarian cancer treatment subgroups. Study-level background: Samples averaged roughly 15,000 reads and over 6,000 unique TCR beta rearrangements.

The table came from immunoSEQ multiplex PCR; TCRdb's copy has only in-frame clones and leaves some out. The table records about 15,000 clones, 86% of them present only once. Germline trimming cut 2 bases from V and 9 bases from J; bases unmatched to any gene: 15. Germline V CDR1 and CDR2: MNHEY, SMNVEV (reference sequence). This CDR3 comprises 17 residues. Findings and limits, study-wide: Bulk tumor TCR sequencing gave no spatial information.

Comments on this clone: Its cognate antigen is unknown.

The tumor samples were collected prior to definitive surgery or chemotherapy. The sequencing sample was made of tumor tissue. The TCR sequence derives from a human donor with high-grade serous ovarian cancer. The chain joins TRBV27 to TRBJ2-1; 8 bases are a match to TRBD1. The CDR3 bases are TGTGCCAGCAGTTTAGCGTACAGGGGGACCCAGATGGGTGAGCAGTTCTTC. Its protein is CASSLAYRGTQMGEQFF.